These 25 T cell receptor beta chains share one sample of origin, sequenced in a study of beta chain features in type 1 diabetes. The investigators reverse transcribed all of the isolated RNA, so they sequenced expressed TCRB transcripts. TCRdb's table, derived via immunoSEQ multiplex PCR, lists solely in-frame clones and lacks some. Among about 140,000 clones listed, more than 9% were seen once. Sequenced: naive CD4+ T cells from blood. All receptors derive from a man aged 18 to 30 in good health.

There are many counts of this clone. This chain joins TRBV28 and TRBJ1-6; D not resolved. Trimming left V 6 bases short and J 10 bases short, with 10 bases between. The CDR3 consists of 12 residues. Germline V CDR1 and CDR2: MDHEN, SYDVKM. For the CDR3, the DNA is TGTGCCAGCAGCCCGACTGAATCACCCCTCCACTTT. This codes for CASSPTESPLHF. Looking up the rest from reference TRBV28 and TRBJ1-6 gives the full variable domain: DVKVTQSSRYLVKRTGEKVFLECVQDMDHENMFWYRQDPGLGLRLIYFSYDVKMKEKGDIPEGYSVSREKKERFSLILESASTNQTSMYLCASSPTESPLHFGNGTRLTVT.

This clone was detected only a few times. The V call is TRBV10-3, the J call TRBJ2-1, with 11 bases aligning to TRBD2. Germline loops: CDR1 ENHRY, CDR2 SYGVKD. The CDR3 length is 14 residues. V gave up 3 bases and J gave up 9 bases; unmatched junction bases: 4. The CDR3 spells CAISELAGVGEQFF. CDR3 DNA sequence: TGTGCCATCAGTGAACTAGCGGGGGTAGGTGAGCAGTTCTTC.

This clone has a handful of counts. This rearrangement joins TRBV7-6 to TRBJ2-1; 8 nucleotides line up with TRBD2. Germline V gene sequence: CDR1 SGHVS, CDR2 FNYEAQ. The CDR3 has 16 residues. With V trimmed by 4 bases and J by 2 bases, 7 bases remained unmatched. This CDR3 reads CASSSREGLTYNEQFF. For the CDR3, the DNA is TGTGCCAGCAGCTCCCGGGAGGGACTTACCTACAATGAGCAGTTCTTC.

The V gene is TRBV7-3, the J gene TRBJ1-2, with D perhaps TRBD1 (6 bases). Trimming shortened V by 4 bases and J by 8 bases, and 11 bases separated the two germline ends. This CDR3 contains 12 residues. Germline loops: CDR1 SGHTA, CDR2 FQGTGA. The CDR3 reads CASSYAGEGYTF. The CDR3 nucleotides read TGTGCCAGCAGCTATGCAGGGGAGGGCTACACCTTC.

This rearrangement joins TRBV28 to TRBJ1-2; a weak D match, TRBD1 (5 bases). The CDR3 has 13 amino acids. Trimming took off 6 bases at V and 1 base at J, with 9 bases between the two ends. The germline gives CDR1 MDHEN, CDR2 SYDVKM. In DNA, the CDR3 is TGTGCCAGCAGGACAGCCGATAACTATGGCTACACCTTC. This gives the protein CASRTADNYGYTF.

The sample holds a few counts of this clone. The genes are TRBV7-2 and TRBJ2-3; 13 positions agree with TRBD2. V trimming: 3 bases; J trimming: 2 bases; junction bases outside the gene matches: 2. This CDR3 spans 16 amino acids. Germline values: CDR1 SGHTA, CDR2 FQGNSA. The CDR3 DNA is TGTGCCAGCAGCTTGGGACTAGCGGGGAACACAGATACGCAGTATTTT. It codes for CASSLGLAGNTDTQYF.

The chain has TRBV5-1 and TRBJ1-4; D is possibly TRBD1 (5 bases). This CDR3 has 15 amino acids. Germline-derived CDR1 and CDR2 are SGHRS and YFSETQ. Trimming left V 0 bases short and J 8 bases short, with 14 bases between. This chain's CDR3 is CASSLDGGDPEKLFF. The CDR3 DNA follows: TGCGCCAGCAGCTTGGATGGGGGGGATCCCGAAAAACTGTTTTTT.

V and J are TRBV5-1 and TRBJ1-2; TRBD1 is a possible D gene (6 bases). V gave up 3 bases and J gave up 6 bases, with 21 bases separating them. The germline CDR1 and CDR2 sequences are SGHRS and YFSETQ. The CDR3 runs to 16 residues. The CDR3 spells CASSSYLQGSSNGYTF. CDR3 in DNA: TGCGCCAGCAGCTCGTACTTACAGGGTTCCTCGAATGGCTACACCTTC.

There are a few counts of this clone. The chain employs TRBV18 and TRBJ2-7; 8 bases align to TRBD2. The CDR3 is made up of 17 amino acids. Germline V gene data show CDR1 as KGHSH and CDR2 as LQKENI. Trimming cost V 3 bases and J 5 bases; bases outside gene matches: 15. This chain's CDR3 is CASSPRLAGPRTDEQYF. In DNA form, the CDR3 reads TGTGCCAGCTCACCGCGTCTAGCGGGCCCCCGGACTGACGAGCAGTACTTC.

In this sample, this clone turned up a few times. The gene calls are TRBV18 and TRBJ1-3; 9 nucleotides line up with TRBD1. The CDR3 has 15 residues. Germline V gives CDR1 KGHSH, CDR2 LQKENI. With V trimmed by 3 bases and J by 4 bases, 4 bases remained unmatched. DNA for the CDR3: TGTGCCAGCTCACCCGGGACAGGGTCCGGAAACACCATATATTTT. This codes for CASSPGTGSGNTIYF.

This rearrangement joins TRBV30 to TRBJ1-2; D is possibly TRBD1 (6 bases). The CDR3 totals 13 residues. From germline, CDR1 is GTSNPN and CDR2 SVGIG (reference sequence). V was cut by 1 base and J by 5 bases, with 11 bases left in between. The CDR3 nucleotides are TGTGCCTGGAGTGAAGGGGGAAATTATGGCTACACCTTC. It translates to CAWSEGGNYGYTF.

This clone was detected only a few times. The rearrangement joins TRBV18 to TRBJ1-5, with 8 bases that match TRBD1. The CDR3 runs to 16 residues. The germline V gene has CDR1 KGHSH and CDR2 LQKENI. V shed 6 bases, J shed 2 bases, and the junction held 9 bases outside the gene matches. CDR3 nucleotides: TGTGCCAGCTCCCCTCCCGCGACAGGGGGCAATCAGCCCCAGCATTTT. This sequence encodes CASSPPATGGNQPQHF.

The sample holds a few counts of this clone. The chain uses TRBV10-3 and TRBJ1-2, with 7 bases that match TRBD1. There are 15 residues in the CDR3. The V gene end was trimmed by 4 bases and the J gene end by 7 bases; junction bases not matched to a gene: 12. Germline CDR1 reads ENHRY; CDR2 reads SYGVKD. This chain's CDR3 is CAISGAGTAQLGYTF. The CDR3 DNA is TGTGCCATCAGTGGTGCCGGGACAGCACAACTTGGCTACACCTTC.

This chain uses TRBV5-8 with TRBJ1-1, with 8 nucleotides matching TRBD1. The trim removed 1 base at V and 8 bases at J, leaving 16 bases unmatched. The CDR3 contains 17 residues. CDR1 is SGHTS, CDR2 YDEGEE, per germline. The CDR3 DNA reads as TGTGCCAGCAGCTTGCCCCGGGACAGGTTTGTTTGGGAGGAAGCTTTCTTT. Protein sequence: CASSLPRDRFVWEEAFF.

This clone showed up just a few times. This chain links TRBV5-1 with TRBJ1-2; D gene ambiguous. CDR1 SGHRS and CDR2 YFSETQ come from the germline V gene. The CDR3 has 15 residues. Trimming cost V 0 bases and J 6 bases, with 15 bases left between them. The CDR3 DNA is TGCGCCAGCAGCTTGGAGCCACTAAATGACGATGGCTACACCTTC. Translating it yields CASSLEPLNDDGYTF. The entire variable domain, with the rest obtained from reference TRBV5-1 and TRBJ1-2, is as follows: KAGVTQTPRYLIKTRGQQVTLSCSPISGHRSVSWYQQTPGQGLQFLFEYFSETQRNKGNFPGRFSGRQFSNSRSEMNVSTLELGDSALYLCASSLEPLNDDGYTFGSGTRLTVV.

V is TRBV11-3 and J is TRBJ2-3; 8 nucleotides match TRBD1. Germline loops: CDR1 SGHNT, CDR2 YENEEA. V trimming: 5 bases; J trimming: 6 bases; junction bases outside the gene matches: 4. The CDR3 consists of 13 residues. The CDR3, as DNA: TGTGCCAGCAGCGATCAGGGGGCGGATACGCAGTATTTT. This codes for CASSDQGADTQYF.

The chain carries TRBV30 and TRBJ2-1; 10 positions match TRBD2. Per germline, CDR1 GTSNPN and CDR2 SVGIG (reference sequence). The CDR3 length is 14 residues. J gave up 7 bases and V 4 bases, and 7 bases lay outside the gene matches. The CDR3 nucleotides are TGTGCCTGGACCAGCGGGGGGGCTAGAAATGAGCAGTTCTTC. The encoded protein is CAWTSGGARNEQFF.

In its sample, this clone was seen a few times. This chain joins TRBV4-2 and TRBJ2-5; the match to TRBD2 covers 15 bases. V lost 4 bases and J lost 6; bases outside the gene matches: 6. There are 16 residues in the CDR3. Per the germline V gene, CDR1 is LGHNA and CDR2 is YNFKEQ. This CDR3 is CASSPRTSGGAKTQYF. Here the CDR3 DNA reads TGTGCCAGCAGCCCCCGGACTAGCGGGGGGGCGAAGACCCAGTACTTC.

The table lists this clone with many counts. The chain uses TRBV30 and TRBJ2-3; D may be TRBD2 (5 bases). The V gene's germline CDR1 is GTSNPN and CDR2 SVGIG (reference sequence). The CDR3 consists of 14 residues. The V end was cut by 5 bases, the J end by 6 bases, with 18 bases between. The CDR3 nucleotides read TGTGCCTGGCTGAGAGGGAGTCGCGCGGATACGCAGTATTTT. Residues: CAWLRGSRADTQYF. Using reference TRBV30 and TRBJ2-3 for the parts outside the CDR3, the full variable domain is SQTIHQWPATLVQPVGSPLSLECTVEGTSNPNLYWYRQAAGRGLQLLFYSVGIGQISSEVPQNLSASRPQDRQFILSSKKLLLSDSGFYLCAWLRGSRADTQYFGPGTRLTVL.

This clone was recorded a few times. This chain uses TRBV6-1 with TRBJ1-5; D gene uncertain. Trimming took 6 bases from V and 0 from J, leaving 6 bases between them. The CDR3 consists of 13 residues. CDR1 and CDR2 (germline): MNHNS, SASEGT. The CDR3 DNA reads TGTGCCAGCAGCCGAGATAGCAATCAGCCCCAGCATTTT. Protein sequence: CASSRDSNQPQHF.

The rearrangement links TRBV2 to TRBJ2-5; D is uncertain. The ends were cut back, 6 bases at V and 1 base at J, with 3 bases in the middle. Germline lookup yields CDR1 SNHLY and CDR2 FYNNEI. This CDR3 spans 11 amino acids. The CDR3 coding sequence is TGTGCCAGCAGCGTCCAAGAGACCCAGTACTTC. Translation gives CASSVQETQYF.

This clone turned up a few times. This chain connects TRBV7-8 to TRBJ1-2; 8 positions agree with TRBD1. The CDR3 has 16 residues. The germline V gene encodes CDR1 SGHVS and CDR2 FQNEAQ. Trimming removed 7 bases from V and 4 bases from J; junction bases left unmatched: 14. The CDR3 reads CASTRPGQGMGYGYTF. The CDR3 region has the DNA TGTGCCAGCACAAGACCTGGACAGGGAATGGGCTATGGCTACACCTTC.

This clone was observed a single time. The chain employs TRBV9 and TRBJ2-3; TRBD2 aligns across 15 bases. The CDR3 is 20 residues long. Trimming cost V 4 bases and J 5 bases; bases outside gene matches: 17. The germline V gene has CDR1 SGDLS and CDR2 YYNGEE. CDR3 amino acids: CASSPGESGLAGGRGDTQYF. In nucleotides, the CDR3 is TGTGCCAGCAGCCCTGGGGAGAGCGGACTAGCGGGGGGGCGGGGAGATACGCAGTATTTT.

The chain links TRBV19 to TRBJ2-5, with D possibly being TRBD1 (6 bases). From germline, CDR1 is LNHDA and CDR2 SQIVND (reference sequence). The CDR3 contains 13 residues. The ends were cut back, 9 bases at V and 1 base at J, with 12 bases in the middle. As DNA, the CDR3 is TGTGCCAGCCTGGACAGAATCCAAGAGACCCAGTACTTC. Encoded protein: CASLDRIQETQYF.

The chain combines TRBV5-4 with TRBJ2-1; TRBD1 agrees at 8 bases. CDR1 is SGHNT and CDR2 is YYREEE in the germline V gene (reference sequence). Unmatched junction bases numbered 4, after V lost 2 bases and J lost 6 bases. The CDR3 is 14 residues long. CDR3 bases: TGTGCCAGCAGCTTACGGACAGGGATCAATGAGCAGTTCTTC. Amino acid sequence: CASSLRTGINEQFF.